The sequence of this T cell receptor (beta chain) was determined in a study of Graves' ophthalmopathy and Graves' hyperthyroidism. Study-wide context: No treatment had been given when peripheral blood was collected at initial diagnosis.

The study enrolled ophthalmopathy donors with moderate-to-severe activity, CAS ≥3, NOSPECS ≥4 and duration under 3 months. In this cohort, patients with other autoimmune diseases, uncontrolled infections, pregnancy or lactation were excluded. Study-wide findings and caveats: Ophthalmopathy progression was predicted with around 71% sensitivity and roughly 72% specificity.

There are many counts of this clonotype. Antigen specificity is unknown. Using RNA transcripts, the TCR beta CDR3 regions were amplified. Second-round multiplex PCR followed a first-round RT-PCR using HTBI primers. TCRdb re-called the multiplex PCR reads through MiXCR, storing one row per CDR3 protein. The sample holds roughly 500,000 distinct CDR3 sequences, under 15% seen once. The CDR3 is made up of 15 amino acids. The germline gives CDR1 MNHNS, CDR2 SASEGT. Deletions cut 4 bases from V and 2 bases from J, with 12 bases between. The TCR was taken from a woman aged 25 to 39 with Graves' ophthalmopathy. The chain couples TRBV6-1 to TRBJ1-3; no firm D call. Sequencing was carried out using blood. The CDR3 coding sequence is TGTGCCAGCAGTGTGGACCTAGCCCCTGGAAACACCATATATTTT. Encoded protein: CASSVDLAPGNTIYF.